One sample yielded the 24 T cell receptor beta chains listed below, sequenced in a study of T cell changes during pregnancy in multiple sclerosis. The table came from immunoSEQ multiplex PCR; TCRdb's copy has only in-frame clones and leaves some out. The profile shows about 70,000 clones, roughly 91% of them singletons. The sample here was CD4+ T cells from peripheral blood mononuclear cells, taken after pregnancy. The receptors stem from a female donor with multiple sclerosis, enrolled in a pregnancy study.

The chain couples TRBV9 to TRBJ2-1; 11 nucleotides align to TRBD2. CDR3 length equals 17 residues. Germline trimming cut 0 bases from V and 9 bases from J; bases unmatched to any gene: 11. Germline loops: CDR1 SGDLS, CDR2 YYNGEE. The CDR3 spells CASSVVGSGRAGGEQFF. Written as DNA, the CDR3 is TGTGCCAGCAGCGTAGTAGGTAGCGGGAGGGCCGGAGGTGAGCAGTTCTTC.

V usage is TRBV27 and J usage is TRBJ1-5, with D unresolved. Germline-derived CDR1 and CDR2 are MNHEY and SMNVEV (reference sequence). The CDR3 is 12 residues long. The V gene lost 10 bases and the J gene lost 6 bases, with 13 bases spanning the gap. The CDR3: CATYPEAQPQHF. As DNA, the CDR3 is TGTGCCACCTACCCTGAGGCTCAGCCCCAGCATTTT.

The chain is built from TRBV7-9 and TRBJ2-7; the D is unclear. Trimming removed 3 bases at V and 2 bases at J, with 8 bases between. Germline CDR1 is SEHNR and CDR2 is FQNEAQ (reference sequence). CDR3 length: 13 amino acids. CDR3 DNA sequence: TGTGCCAGCAGCTTCGCGGCTACCTACGAGCAGTACTTC. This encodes CASSFAATYEQYF.

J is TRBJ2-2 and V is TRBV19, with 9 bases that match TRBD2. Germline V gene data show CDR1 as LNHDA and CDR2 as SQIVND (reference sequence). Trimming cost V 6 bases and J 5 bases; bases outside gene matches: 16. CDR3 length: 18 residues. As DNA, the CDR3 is TGTGCCAGTAGAACGGGGCTAGCGGGACGACCGGGGACCGGGGAGCTGTTTTTT. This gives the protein CASRTGLAGRPGTGELFF.

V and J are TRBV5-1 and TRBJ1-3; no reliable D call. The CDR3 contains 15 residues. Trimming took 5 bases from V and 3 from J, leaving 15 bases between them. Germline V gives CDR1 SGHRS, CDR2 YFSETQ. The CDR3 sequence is CASSNEGDHGNTIYF. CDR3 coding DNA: TGCGCCAGCAGTAACGAGGGAGATCATGGAAACACCATATATTTT.

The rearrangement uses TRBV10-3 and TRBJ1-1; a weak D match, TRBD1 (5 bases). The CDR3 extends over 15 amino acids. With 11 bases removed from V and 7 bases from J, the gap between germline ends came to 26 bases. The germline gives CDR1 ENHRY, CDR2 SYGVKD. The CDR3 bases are TGTGCCGCCTCTATATTCGAGGGCAGGGAGGGTGAAGCTTTCTTT. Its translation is CAASIFEGREGEAFF.

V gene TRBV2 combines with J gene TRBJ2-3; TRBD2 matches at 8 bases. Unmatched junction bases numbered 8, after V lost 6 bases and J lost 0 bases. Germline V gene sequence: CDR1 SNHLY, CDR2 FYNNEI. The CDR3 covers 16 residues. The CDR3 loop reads CASSATSGPSTDTQYF. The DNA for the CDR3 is TGTGCCAGCAGCGCCACTAGCGGTCCTAGCACAGATACGCAGTATTTT.

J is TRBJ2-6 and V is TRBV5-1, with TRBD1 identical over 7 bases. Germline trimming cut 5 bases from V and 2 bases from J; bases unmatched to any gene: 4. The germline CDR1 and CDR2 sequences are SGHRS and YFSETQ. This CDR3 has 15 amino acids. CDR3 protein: CASRADRAGANVLTF. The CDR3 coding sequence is TGCGCCAGCAGAGCAGACAGGGCTGGGGCCAACGTCCTGACTTTC.

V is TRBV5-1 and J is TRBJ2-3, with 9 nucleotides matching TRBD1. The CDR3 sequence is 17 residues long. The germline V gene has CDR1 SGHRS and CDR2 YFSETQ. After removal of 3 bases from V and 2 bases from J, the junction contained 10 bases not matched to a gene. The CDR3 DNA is TGCGCCAGCAGCTACCAACCGGGACAGGGAACCACAGATACGCAGTATTTT. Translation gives CASSYQPGQGTTDTQYF. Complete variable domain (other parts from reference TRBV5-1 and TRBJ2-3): KAGVTQTPRYLIKTRGQQVTLSCSPISGHRSVSWYQQTPGQGLQFLFEYFSETQRNKGNFPGRFSGRQFSNSRSEMNVSTLELGDSALYLCASSYQPGQGTTDTQYFGPGTRLTVL.

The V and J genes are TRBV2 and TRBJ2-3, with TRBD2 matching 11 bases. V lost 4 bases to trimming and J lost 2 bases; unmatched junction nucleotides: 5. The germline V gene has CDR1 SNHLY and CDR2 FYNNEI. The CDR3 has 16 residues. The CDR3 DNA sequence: TGTGCCAGCAGTGCGCCGGGACTAGCGGACACAGATACGCAGTATTTT. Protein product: CASSAPGLADTDTQYF.

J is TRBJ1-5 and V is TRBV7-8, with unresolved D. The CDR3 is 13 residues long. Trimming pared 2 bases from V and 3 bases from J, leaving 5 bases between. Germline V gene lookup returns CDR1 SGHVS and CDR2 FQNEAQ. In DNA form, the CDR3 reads TGTGCCAGCAGCTTATGGCTCAATCAGCCCCAGCATTTT. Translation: CASSLWLNQPQHF.

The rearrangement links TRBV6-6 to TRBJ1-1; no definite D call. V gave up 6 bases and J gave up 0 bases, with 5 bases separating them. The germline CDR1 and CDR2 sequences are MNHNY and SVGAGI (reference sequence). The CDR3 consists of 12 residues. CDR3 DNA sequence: TGTGCCAGCAGCACAGTGAACACTGAAGCTTTCTTT. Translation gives CASSTVNTEAFF.

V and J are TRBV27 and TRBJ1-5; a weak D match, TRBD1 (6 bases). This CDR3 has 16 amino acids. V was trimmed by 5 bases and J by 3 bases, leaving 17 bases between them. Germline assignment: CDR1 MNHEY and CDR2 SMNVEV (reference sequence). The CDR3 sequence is CASSPTSRGTNQPQHF. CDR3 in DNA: TGTGCCAGCAGTCCCACGTCCAGGGGTACCAATCAGCCCCAGCATTTT.

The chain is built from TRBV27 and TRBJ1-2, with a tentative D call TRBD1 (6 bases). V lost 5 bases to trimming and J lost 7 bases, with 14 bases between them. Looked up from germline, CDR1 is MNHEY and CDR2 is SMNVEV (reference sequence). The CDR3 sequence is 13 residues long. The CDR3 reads CASSNRENGGYTF. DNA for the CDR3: TGTGCCAGCAGTAACAGGGAGAACGGTGGCTACACCTTC.

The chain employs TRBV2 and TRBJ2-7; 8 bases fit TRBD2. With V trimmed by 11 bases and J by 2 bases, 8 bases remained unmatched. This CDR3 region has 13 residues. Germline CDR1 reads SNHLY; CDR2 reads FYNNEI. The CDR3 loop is CACSGGATYEQYF. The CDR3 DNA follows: TGTGCCTGTTCGGGGGGGGCCACCTACGAGCAGTACTTC.

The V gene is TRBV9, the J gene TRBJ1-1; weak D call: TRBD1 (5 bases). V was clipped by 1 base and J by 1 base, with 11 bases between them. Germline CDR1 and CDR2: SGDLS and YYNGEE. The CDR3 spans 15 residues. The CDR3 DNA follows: TGTGCCAGCAGCGTAATACAGGCCCCGAACACTGAAGCTTTCTTT. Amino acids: CASSVIQAPNTEAFF.

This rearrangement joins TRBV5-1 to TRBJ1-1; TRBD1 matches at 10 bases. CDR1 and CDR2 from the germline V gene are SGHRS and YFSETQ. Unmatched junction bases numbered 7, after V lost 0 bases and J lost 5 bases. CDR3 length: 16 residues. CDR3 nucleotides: TGCGCCAGCAGCTTGGGGGACAGGGGCCGGGGGACTGAAGCTTTCTTT. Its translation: CASSLGDRGRGTEAFF.

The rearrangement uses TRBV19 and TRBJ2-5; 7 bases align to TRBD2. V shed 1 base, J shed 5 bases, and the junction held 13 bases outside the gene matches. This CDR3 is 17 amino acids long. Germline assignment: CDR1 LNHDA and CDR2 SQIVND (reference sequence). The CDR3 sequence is CASSIGLAARMGETQYF. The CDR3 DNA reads TGTGCCAGTAGTATAGGGCTAGCGGCGAGGATGGGGGAGACCCAGTACTTC.

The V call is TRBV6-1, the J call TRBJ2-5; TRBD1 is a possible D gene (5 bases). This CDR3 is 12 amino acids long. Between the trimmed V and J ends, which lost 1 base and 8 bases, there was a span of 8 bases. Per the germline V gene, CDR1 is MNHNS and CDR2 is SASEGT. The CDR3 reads CASSEVQGTQYF. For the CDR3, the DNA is TGTGCCAGCAGTGAAGTTCAGGGAACCCAGTACTTC.

The CDR3 loop reads CASSLRTATEETQYF. For the CDR3, the DNA is TGTGCCAGCAGCTTACGGACAGCTACAGAGGAGACCCAGTACTTC. The genes are TRBV7-9 and TRBJ2-5; TRBD1 might be the D (6 bases). This CDR3 region has 15 residues. Between the trimmed V and J ends, which lost 2 bases and 5 bases, there was a span of 15 bases. Per the germline V gene, CDR1 is SEHNR and CDR2 is FQNEAQ (reference sequence).

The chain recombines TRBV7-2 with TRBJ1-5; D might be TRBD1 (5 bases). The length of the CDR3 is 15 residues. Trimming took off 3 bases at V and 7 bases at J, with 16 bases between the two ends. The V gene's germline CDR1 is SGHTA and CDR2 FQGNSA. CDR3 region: CASSFDSQAGQPQHF. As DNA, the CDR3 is TGTGCCAGCAGCTTCGATTCACAGGCAGGACAGCCCCAGCATTTT.

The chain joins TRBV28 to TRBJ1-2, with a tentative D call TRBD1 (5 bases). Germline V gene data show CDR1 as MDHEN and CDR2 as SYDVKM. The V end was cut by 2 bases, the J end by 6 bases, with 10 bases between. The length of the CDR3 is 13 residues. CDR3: CASSLVQGNGYTF. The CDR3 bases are TGTGCCAGCAGTTTAGTCCAGGGAAATGGCTACACCTTC.

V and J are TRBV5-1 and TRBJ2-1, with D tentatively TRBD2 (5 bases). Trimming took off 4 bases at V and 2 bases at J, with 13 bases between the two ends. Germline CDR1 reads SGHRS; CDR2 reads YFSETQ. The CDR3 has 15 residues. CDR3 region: CASSRAVLTYNEQFF. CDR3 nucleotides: TGCGCCAGCAGCAGAGCGGTCCTAACCTACAATGAGCAGTTCTTC.

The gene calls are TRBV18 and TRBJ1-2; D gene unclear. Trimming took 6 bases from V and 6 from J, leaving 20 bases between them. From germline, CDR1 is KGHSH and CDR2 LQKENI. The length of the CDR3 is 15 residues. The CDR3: CASSPGLNLEDGYTF. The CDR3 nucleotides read TGTGCCAGCTCTCCCGGCCTCAACTTGGAGGATGGCTACACCTTC.